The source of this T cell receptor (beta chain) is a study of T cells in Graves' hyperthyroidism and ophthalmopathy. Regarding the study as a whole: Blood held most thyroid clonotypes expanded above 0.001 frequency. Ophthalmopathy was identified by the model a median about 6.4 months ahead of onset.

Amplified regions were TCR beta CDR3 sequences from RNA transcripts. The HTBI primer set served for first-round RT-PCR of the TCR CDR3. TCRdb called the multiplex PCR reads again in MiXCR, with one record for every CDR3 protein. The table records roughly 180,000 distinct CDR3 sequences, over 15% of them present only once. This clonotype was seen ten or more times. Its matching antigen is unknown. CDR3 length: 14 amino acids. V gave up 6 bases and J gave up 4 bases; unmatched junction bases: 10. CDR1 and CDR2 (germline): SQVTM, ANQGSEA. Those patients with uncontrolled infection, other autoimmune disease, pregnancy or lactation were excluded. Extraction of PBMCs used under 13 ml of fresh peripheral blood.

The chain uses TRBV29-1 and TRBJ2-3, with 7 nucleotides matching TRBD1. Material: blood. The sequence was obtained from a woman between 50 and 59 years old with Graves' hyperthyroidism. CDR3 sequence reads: CSVITGDFADTQYF. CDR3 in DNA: TGCAGCGTGATCACAGGGGATTTCGCAGATACGCAGTATTTT.